This section outlines one TCR beta chain sequence together with its context. This clone was seen a handful of times. This clone's antigen is unknown. The input lacks base qualities; no much larger clone sits a single base away. Deletion took 10 bases off V and 4 bases off J, with a span of 13 bases between the germline ends. CDR1 and CDR2 were assigned from the germline V gene as SGHTA and FQGNSA. The CDR3 numbers 12 residues from cysteine through phenylalanine. Just the 36-base CDR3 DNA is kept, in frame starting at base 1. A single peripheral blood draw of around 0.11 L on average was collected from each donor into heparinised tubes. Using a panel that included CD45RO, CCR7, CD25, CD127, CD95 and CD27, naive, central memory, regulatory and stem cell-like memory CD4+ T cells were sorted on a BD FACSAria II. Every sorted population had a purity above 95%. PBMCs were isolated right away by Lymphoprep density gradient centrifugation and were stained directly, without culture. To minimize batch effects, samples were stained and sorted in pairs, one healthy donor with one patient per experiment.

This entry comes from a study of beta chain features in type 1 diabetes (dated by TCRdb to 2016 to 2019). Regarding the complete study: Mean age, gender distribution, total cell number and subset yield did not differ between patients and healthy donors. Across all samples, approximately 98,000,000 sorted cells were examined, and cell number per subset correlated strongly with RNA yield. In the study, TCRB repertoires of sorted circulating CD4+ T cell subsets from recently diagnosed type 1 diabetes patients were compared with those of matched healthy donors. Naive and central memory subsets were obtained from all 30 or so donors, but regulatory and stem cell-like memory subsets were isolated from only 8 patients and about 8 healthy donors. What the study reported, not specific to this receptor: At VDJ recombination sites, type 1 diabetes patients had fewer insertions and more deleted nucleotides, which implies abnormalities in thymic rearrangement. Type 1 diabetes patients showed a moderate but significant shortening of TCRB CDR3 length in all four CD4+ subsets. Because the HLA sub-analyses included only small numbers of individuals, any influence of HLA type on TCRB rearrangement was left unresolved. PCR might favor shorter templates, but patient and control samples were amplified and corrected together, so any skew would affect both groups equally. Because cDNA rather than genomic DNA was sequenced, highly expressing activated cells could have been over-represented, although no difference in activation and CD3 levels was found between groups. The naive, central memory and regulatory TCRB repertoires appeared to resemble one another more closely among patients than among healthy donors.

All of the isolated RNA was reverse transcribed with the High Capacity cDNA Reverse Transcription Kit, so expressed TCRB transcripts were sequenced. Naive, central memory and regulatory T cell samples underwent deep immunoSEQ sequencing, averaging around 4 million total reads per sample. After sorted cells were lysed in RLT buffer, RNA was extracted with DNase-treated RNeasy Micro or Mini kits, with the choice depending on cell number. To prevent cross-contamination, each cell subset was processed individually, whereas patient and healthy donor samples were processed jointly. The immunoSEQ multiplex PCR was used to amplify TCRB sequences from cDNA, generating 87-bp fragments that spanned the CDR3 region. Amplicons were sequenced on the Illumina HiSeq platform. Concerning the study's data processing: PCR bias was corrected computationally using synthetic template baselines, and reads within Hamming distance 2 were collapsed, with unmergeable singletons discarded. Reads were aligned against IMGT so that V, D and J genes, CDR3 length and insertions or deletions at six rearrangement sites could be assigned. Within each subset, clonotype counts were normalized to the number of sorted cells before true diversity and Gini coefficients were calculated with the tcR R package. Repertoire sharing was quantified using the overlap coefficient calculated on TCRB nucleotide sequences. Out-of-frame TCRB sequences from naive cells were analyzed as a proxy for the pre-selection repertoire. The table comes from immuneACCESS by way of TCRdb, which keeps in-frame sequences with V and J called. Part of the clones is missing from these tables; in studies checked, under half for an unresolved V gene and the rest for unknown reasons. From that table come the V and J calls and clone size; the DNA was used to work out D and trimming. The sample data list about 270,000 clones, and over 12% of these were observed just once. The ten largest clones add up to roughly 0.028% of the sample.

The sequenced sample consisted of naive CD4+ T cells from blood. According to the study, the label for this sample's cell subset or site signals: true naive CD4+ T cells. This TCR was sampled from a woman aged 40 to 50 in good health. Recombination linked TRBV7-2 to TRBJ1-1; TRBD1 might be the D gene, on 6 matching bases. The sequence in DNA is TGTGCCAACGGTGGGGGGGCCACTGAAGCTTTCTTT. Translation gives CANGGGATEAFF. The full variable domain, completed from the reference TRBV7-2 and TRBJ1-1 proteins outside the CDR3, reads GAGVSQSPSNKVTEKGKDVELRCDPISGHTALYWYRQSLGQGLEFLIYFQGNSAPDKSGLPSDRFSAERTGGSVSTLTIQRTQQEDSAVYLCANGGGATEAFFGQGTRLTVV.